The 20 T cell receptor beta chains below all came from one sample that was sequenced in a study of early T cells in non-severe SARS-CoV-2 infection (dated by TCRdb to 2020 to 2022). The library came from 5' RACE. The sequencing machine was a NextSeq 500. TCRdb trimmed public reads at Q25 via fastp, called clones via MiXCR and kept in-frame beta chains. All rows with the same CDR3 protein become a single entry with the most common DNA and genes. The sample table shows about 22,000 distinct CDR3 sequences, and 4.5% are seen once. The leading ten clones occupy about 8% of the sample. Source material: whole blood. Receptor source: an adult who was a healthcare worker with PCR-confirmed SARS-CoV-2 infection or an uninfected control (not recorded which).

Judged by abundance, this clonotype is medium-sized (0.01 to 0.1%). The V and J genes are TRBV12-3 or TRBV12-4 and TRBJ2-7, with a weak D call TRBD2 (6 bases). With 4 bases removed from V and 2 bases from J, the gap between germline ends came to 15 bases. This CDR3 region has 15 residues. The CDR3 here is CASSSSGRLTYEQYF. CDR3 nucleotide sequence: TGTGCCAGCAGTTCCTCAGGGAGGTTAACCTACGAGCAGTACTTC.

There are a few counts of this clonotype. The J gene is TRBJ1-6, the V gene TRBV27; D may be TRBD1 (5 bases). Germline lookup yields CDR1 MNHEY and CDR2 SMNVEV (reference sequence). The V and J ends lost 3 bases and 6 bases respectively, with 15 bases between them. The CDR3 consists of 16 residues. DNA for the CDR3: TGTGCCAGCAGTTTGTCAACCCAGGGTGGTAATTCACCCCTCCACTTT. The encoded protein is CASSLSTQGGNSPLHF.

At least ten counts were recorded for this clonotype. V usage is TRBV20-1 and J usage is TRBJ1-4; TRBD1 aligns across 7 bases. The CDR3 is 18 residues long. Germline V gives CDR1 DFQATT, CDR2 SNEGSKA (reference sequence). V was pared by 0 bases and J by 6 bases, with 16 bases of the junction left unmatched. The CDR3 protein is CSARDHGTVNKGDEKLFF. CDR3 DNA: TGCAGTGCTAGAGATCATGGGACAGTAAACAAAGGGGATGAAAAACTGTTTTTT.

This clonotype was picked up many times. The chain couples TRBV20-1 to TRBJ2-1; D is perhaps TRBD1 (6 bases). The germline V gene encodes CDR1 DFQATT and CDR2 SNEGSKA (reference sequence). CDR3 length equals 18 residues. The V and J ends lost 0 bases and 4 bases respectively, with 22 bases between them. This CDR3 is CSARDVGGSGTGYNEQFF. In DNA form, the CDR3 reads TGCAGTGCTAGAGATGTAGGGGGATCCGGTACGGGGTACAATGAGCAGTTCTTC.

This clonotype was recorded many times. The rearrangement joins TRBV10-3 to TRBJ2-3, with 7 bases fitting TRBD2. Germline CDR1 and CDR2: ENHRY and SYGVKD. The CDR3 totals 15 residues. V dropped 5 bases and J dropped 1; count of bases not matched to a gene: 6. DNA of the CDR3: TGTGCCATCAGTCGTTCTAGCGGCCGCACAGATACGCAGTATTTT. Translated: CAISRSSGRTDTQYF.

This clonotype turned up a few times. The CDR3 here is CASSPWTSTDTQYF. The CDR3 region has the DNA TGTGCCAGCAGCCCCTGGACTAGTACAGATACGCAGTATTTT. This chain uses TRBV9 with TRBJ2-3, with 7 bases lining up with TRBD2. This CDR3 has 14 residues. V trimming: 4 bases; J trimming: 3 bases; junction bases outside the gene matches: 5. The germline CDR1 and CDR2 sequences are SGDLS and YYNGEE.

This clonotype appeared many times. V and J are TRBV7-9 and TRBJ1-4, with a weak D call TRBD1 (5 bases). Per the germline V gene, CDR1 is SEHNR and CDR2 is FQNEAQ (reference sequence). Trimming took 1 base from V and 8 from J, leaving 14 bases between them. CDR3 length: 15 residues. Here the CDR3 DNA reads TGTGCCAGCAGCTTAGGGGACTACCAGGGAGAAAAACTGTTTTTT. It encodes CASSLGDYQGEKLFF.

This clonotype is labeled medium-sized. J is TRBJ1-5 and V is TRBV7-9; D is unresolved. V dropped 2 bases and J dropped 3 bases, with 8 bases sitting between them. The length of the CDR3 is 14 residues. CDR1 is SEHNR and CDR2 is FQNEAQ in the germline V gene (reference sequence). CDR3 sequence (DNA): TGTGCCAGCAGCTTATATGACGACAATCAGCCCCAGCATTTT. Encoded protein: CASSLYDDNQPQHF.

The table lists this clonotype with many counts. The chain couples TRBV7-3 to TRBJ2-5, with D tentatively TRBD1 (6 bases). The germline V gene has CDR1 SGHTA and CDR2 FQGTGA. This CDR3 is built from 15 residues. Trimming removed 2 bases from V and 2 bases from J, with 12 bases in between. Written as DNA, the CDR3 is TGTGCCAGCAGCTTACAGGGGACGGGACAAGAGACCCAGTACTTC. It is translated as CASSLQGTGQETQYF.

Ten or more counts support this clonotype. The rearrangement uses TRBV10-3 and TRBJ2-7; 8 nucleotides line up with TRBD2. V gave up 3 bases and J gave up 3 bases; unmatched junction bases: 7. This CDR3 is built from 15 residues. The germline CDR1 and CDR2 sequences are ENHRY and SYGVKD. This CDR3 reads CAISDGLAGDYEQYF. The CDR3 nucleotides are TGTGCCATCAGTGATGGACTAGCTGGGGACTACGAGCAGTACTTC.

V and J are TRBV14 and TRBJ2-2; perhaps TRBD1 as D (6 bases). CDR1 is SGHDN and CDR2 is FVKESK in the germline V gene. CDR3 length: 17 amino acids. V was trimmed by 2 bases and J by 4 bases, leaving 17 bases between them. The CDR3 sequence: CASSQTGSSDGTGELFF. The CDR3 DNA reads as TGTGCCAGCAGCCAAACAGGGTCAAGCGATGGCACCGGGGAGCTGTTTTTT.

This clonotype was found many times. The rearrangement uses TRBV10-3 and TRBJ2-5; 10 bases align to TRBD2. CDR1 is ENHRY and CDR2 is SYGVKD in the germline V gene. The CDR3 length is 15 residues. V lost 6 bases, J lost 5 bases, and 9 bases stayed unmatched. CDR3 sequence: CAIRGAGGPGETQYF. The CDR3 DNA is TGTGCCATCAGGGGAGCGGGGGGGCCGGGCGAGACCCAGTACTTC.

This clonotype showed up many times. This rearrangement joins TRBV7-6 to TRBJ1-2; D unresolved. Germline CDR1 reads SGHVS; CDR2 reads FNYEAQ. With 1 base removed from V and 4 bases from J, the gap between germline ends came to 13 bases. CDR3 size: 15 residues. For the CDR3, the DNA is TGTGCCAGCAGCTTAGGCGCGGGCAGTCTCTATGGCTACACCTTC. Its translation: CASSLGAGSLYGYTF.

This clonotype was detected only a few times. The chain combines TRBV6-5 with TRBJ2-1; 9 bases match TRBD1. V was clipped by 1 base and J by 6 bases; unmatched bases: 7. The V gene's germline CDR1 is MNHEY and CDR2 SVGAGI. The CDR3 spans 16 residues. CDR3 nucleotides: TGTGCCAGCAGTTACTTACACGGGACAGGGAGCAATGAGCAGTTCTTC. Its protein product is CASSYLHGTGSNEQFF.

Worth noting for this clonotype: A read error may be the cause here, since a much bigger clone is one base away. The gene calls are TRBV6-5 and TRBJ1-1; D perhaps matches TRBD1 (5 bases). Germline loops: CDR1 MNHEY, CDR2 SVGAGI. This CDR3 is built from 13 residues. CDR3 nucleotides: TGTGCCAGCAGCCGCAGGGAGATCTTTGAAGCTCTCTTT. The encoded protein is CASSRREIFEALF.

Only a few counts were recorded for this clonotype. The chain couples TRBV7-8 to TRBJ1-2, with D possibly TRBD1 on 5 matching bases. The CDR3 loop spans 12 amino acids. Germline values: CDR1 SGHVS, CDR2 FQNEAQ. The V end lost 5 bases, the J end lost 8 bases, and 12 bases lay between the germline ends. Written as DNA, the CDR3 is TGTGCCAGCAGCCCCTTGCAGGGAGGCTACACCTTC. Protein: CASSPLQGGYTF.

Ten or more counts support this clonotype. The J gene is TRBJ2-2, the V gene TRBV7-6; TRBD2 is a possible D gene (6 bases). The germline gives CDR1 SGHVS, CDR2 FNYEAQ. Trimming removed 4 bases from V and 1 base from J, with 16 bases in between. There are 17 residues in the CDR3. In nucleotides, the CDR3 is TGTGCCAGCAGCTCTGGGCCGGGGGATGTGAACACCGGGGAGCTGTTTTTT. It encodes CASSSGPGDVNTGELFF.

This clonotype was detected many times. The V and J genes are TRBV12-3 or TRBV12-4 and TRBJ1-4, with a tentative D call TRBD1 (6 bases). V was shortened by 6 bases and J by 8 bases, with 16 bases between the two germline ends. The length of the CDR3 is 14 residues. CDR3 sequence: CASSRLTQGEKLFF. The CDR3 DNA reads TGTGCCAGCAGCCGATTAACACAGGGAGAAAAACTGTTTTTT.

The sample holds many counts of this clonotype. The chain employs TRBV6-6 and TRBJ2-7; maybe TRBD2 (6 bases). CDR1 and CDR2 (germline): MNHNY, SVGAGI (reference sequence). V was shortened by 2 bases and J by 3 bases, with 11 bases between the two germline ends. This CDR3 spans 14 amino acids. The CDR3 protein is CASSYGGQNYEQYF. The CDR3, as DNA: TGTGCCAGCAGTTACGGAGGGCAGAACTACGAGCAGTACTTC.

This clonotype was seen many times. The chain recombines TRBV7-2 with TRBJ2-5; D remains unclear. In germline, CDR1 is SGHTA, CDR2 FQGNSA. The V end lost 5 bases, the J end lost 5 bases, and 6 bases lay between the germline ends. The CDR3 extends over 11 amino acids. CDR3 amino acids: CASSIRETQYF. As DNA, the CDR3 is TGTGCCAGCAGCATTCGGGAGACCCAGTACTTC.